This TCR beta chain was observed in a study of post-analysis software for immune sequencing data. This CDR3 contains 13 residues. Germline CDR1 reads MNHNY; CDR2 reads SVGAGI (reference sequence). V was trimmed by 0 bases and J by 6 bases, leaving 6 bases between them. Notes on this clonotype: Its specificity is unknown.

TCR beta libraries were prepared from cDNA with unique molecular identifiers. TCRdb re-called the PCR reads through MiXCR, storing one row per CDR3 protein. This table holds 750,000 to 900,000 distinct CDR3 sequences, about 43% found once. Overall study findings and caveats: A few TRBV segments appeared more often in patients than in controls, and TRBV5-6, TRBV5-1 and TRBV20-1 were among these. Multiple sclerosis patients had significantly lower normalized Chao1 diversity than controls.

This chain connects TRBV6-6 to TRBJ2-1; D gene unclear. Sequencing input: blood. The sequence was obtained from a girl aged 5-17 years with multiple sclerosis. In nucleotides, the CDR3 is TGTGCCAGCAGTTACTCGATGGGCAATGAGCAGTTCTTC. This translates into CASSYSMGNEQFF.